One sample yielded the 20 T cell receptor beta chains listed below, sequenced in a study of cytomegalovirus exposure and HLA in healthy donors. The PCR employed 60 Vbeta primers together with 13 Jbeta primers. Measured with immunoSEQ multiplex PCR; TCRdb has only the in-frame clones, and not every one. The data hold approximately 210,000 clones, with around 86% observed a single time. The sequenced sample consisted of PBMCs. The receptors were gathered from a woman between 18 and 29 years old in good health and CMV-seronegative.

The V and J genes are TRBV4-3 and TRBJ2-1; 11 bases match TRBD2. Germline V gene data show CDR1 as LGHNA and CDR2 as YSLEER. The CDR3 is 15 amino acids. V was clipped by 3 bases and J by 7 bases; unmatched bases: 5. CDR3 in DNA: TGCGCCAGCAGCCATACTAGCGGGAGCGAGAATGAGCAGTTCTTC. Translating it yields CASSHTSGSENEQFF.

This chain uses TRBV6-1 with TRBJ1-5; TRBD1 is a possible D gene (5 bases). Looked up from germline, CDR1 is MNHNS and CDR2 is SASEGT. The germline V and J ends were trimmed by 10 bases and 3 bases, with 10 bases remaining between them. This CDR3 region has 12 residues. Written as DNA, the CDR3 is TGTGCCACCGACAGTCTCAATCAGCCCCAGCATTTT. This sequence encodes CATDSLNQPQHF.

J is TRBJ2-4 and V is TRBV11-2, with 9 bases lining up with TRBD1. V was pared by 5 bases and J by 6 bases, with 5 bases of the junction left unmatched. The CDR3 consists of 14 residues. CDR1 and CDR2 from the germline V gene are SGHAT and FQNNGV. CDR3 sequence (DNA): TGTGCCAGCAGCCCCCGGACAGGGGTAAACATTCAGTACTTC. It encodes CASSPRTGVNIQYF.

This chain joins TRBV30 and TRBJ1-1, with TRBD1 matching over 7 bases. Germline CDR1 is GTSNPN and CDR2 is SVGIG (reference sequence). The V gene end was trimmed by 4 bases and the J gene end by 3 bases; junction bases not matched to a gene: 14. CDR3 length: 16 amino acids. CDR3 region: CAWTRDSLRWDTEAFF. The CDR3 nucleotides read TGTGCCTGGACCCGGGACAGCCTAAGGTGGGACACTGAAGCTTTCTTT. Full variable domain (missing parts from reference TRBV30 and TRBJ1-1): SQTIHQWPATLVQPVGSPLSLECTVEGTSNPNLYWYRQAAGRGLQLLFYSVGIGQISSEVPQNLSASRPQDRQFILSSKKLLLSDSGFYLCAWTRDSLRWDTEAFFGQGTRLTVV.

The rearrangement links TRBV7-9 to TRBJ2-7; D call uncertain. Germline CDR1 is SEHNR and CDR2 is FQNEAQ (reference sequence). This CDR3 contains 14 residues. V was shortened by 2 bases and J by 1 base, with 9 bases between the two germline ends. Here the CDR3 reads CASSLFGESYEQYF. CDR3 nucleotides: TGTGCCAGCAGCTTATTTGGAGAGTCCTACGAGCAGTACTTC.

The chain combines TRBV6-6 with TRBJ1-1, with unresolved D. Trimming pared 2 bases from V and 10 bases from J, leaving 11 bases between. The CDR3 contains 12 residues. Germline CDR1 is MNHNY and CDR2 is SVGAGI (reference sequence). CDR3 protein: CASSYEGRGAFF. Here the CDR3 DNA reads TGTGCCAGCAGTTACGAAGGGAGAGGAGCTTTCTTT.

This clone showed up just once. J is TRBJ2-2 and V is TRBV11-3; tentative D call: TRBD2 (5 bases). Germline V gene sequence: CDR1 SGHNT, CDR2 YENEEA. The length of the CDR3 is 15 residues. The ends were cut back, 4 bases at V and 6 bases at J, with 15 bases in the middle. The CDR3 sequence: CASSSGLSFSGELFF. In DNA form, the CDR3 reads TGTGCCAGCAGCTCCGGACTCTCTTTCTCCGGGGAGCTGTTTTTT.

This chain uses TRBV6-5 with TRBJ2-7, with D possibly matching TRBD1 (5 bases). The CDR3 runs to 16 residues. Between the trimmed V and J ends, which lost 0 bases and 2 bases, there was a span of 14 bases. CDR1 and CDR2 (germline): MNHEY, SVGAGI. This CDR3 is CASSYSIGHTTYEQYF. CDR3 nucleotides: TGTGCCAGCAGTTACTCGATCGGACACACGACCTACGAGCAGTACTTC.

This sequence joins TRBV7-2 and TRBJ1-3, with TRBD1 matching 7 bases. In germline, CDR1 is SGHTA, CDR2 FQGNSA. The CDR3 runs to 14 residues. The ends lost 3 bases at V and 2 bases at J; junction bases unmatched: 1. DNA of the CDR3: TGTGCCAGCAGCTTCAGGGGGACTGGAAACACCATATATTTT. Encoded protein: CASSFRGTGNTIYF.

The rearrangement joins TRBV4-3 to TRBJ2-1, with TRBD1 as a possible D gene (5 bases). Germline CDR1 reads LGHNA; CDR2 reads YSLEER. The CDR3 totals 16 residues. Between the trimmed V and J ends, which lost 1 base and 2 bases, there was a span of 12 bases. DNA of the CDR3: TGCGCCAGCAGCCAAGTAATCAGGGTTCCCTACAATGAGCAGTTCTTC. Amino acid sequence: CASSQVIRVPYNEQFF.

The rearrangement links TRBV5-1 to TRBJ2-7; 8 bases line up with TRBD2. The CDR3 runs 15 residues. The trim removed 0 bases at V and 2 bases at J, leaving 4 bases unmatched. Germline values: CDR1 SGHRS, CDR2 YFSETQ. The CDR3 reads CASSLGAGGTYEQYF. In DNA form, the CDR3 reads TGCGCCAGCAGCTTGGGGGCGGGAGGAACCTACGAGCAGTACTTC.

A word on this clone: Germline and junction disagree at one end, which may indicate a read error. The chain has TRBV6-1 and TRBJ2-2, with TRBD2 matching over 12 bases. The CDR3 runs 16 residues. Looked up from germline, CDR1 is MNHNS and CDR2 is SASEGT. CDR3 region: CVSSARLAGVSGELFF. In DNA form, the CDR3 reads TGTGTCAGCAGTGCCCGACTAGCGGGGGTATCCGGGGAGCTGTTTTTT.

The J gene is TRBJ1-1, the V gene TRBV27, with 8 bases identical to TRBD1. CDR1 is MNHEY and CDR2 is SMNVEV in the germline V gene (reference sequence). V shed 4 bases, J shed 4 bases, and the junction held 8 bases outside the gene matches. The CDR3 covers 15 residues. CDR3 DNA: TGTGCCAGCAGTTCCTACGCCGGGACAGGCACTGAAGCTTTCTTT. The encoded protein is CASSSYAGTGTEAFF.

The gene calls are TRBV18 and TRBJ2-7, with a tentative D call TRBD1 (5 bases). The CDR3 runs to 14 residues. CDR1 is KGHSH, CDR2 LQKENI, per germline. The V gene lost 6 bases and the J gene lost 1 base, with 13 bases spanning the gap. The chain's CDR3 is CASSTRQLSYEQYF. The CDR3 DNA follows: TGTGCCAGCTCTACCCGACAGTTATCCTACGAGCAGTACTTC.

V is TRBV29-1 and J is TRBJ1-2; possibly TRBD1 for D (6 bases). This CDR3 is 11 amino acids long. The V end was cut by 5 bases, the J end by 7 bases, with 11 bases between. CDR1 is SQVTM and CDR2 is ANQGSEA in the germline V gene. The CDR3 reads CSVLTGGGYTF. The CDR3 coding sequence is TGCAGCGTTCTGACAGGCGGTGGCTACACCTTC.

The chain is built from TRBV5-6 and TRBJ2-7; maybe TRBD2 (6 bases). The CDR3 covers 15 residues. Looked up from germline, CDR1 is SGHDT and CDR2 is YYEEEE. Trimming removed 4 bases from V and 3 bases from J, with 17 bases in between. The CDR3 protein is CASSDRSGGHYEQYF. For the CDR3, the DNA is TGTGCCAGCAGCGATCGGAGCGGAGGGCACTACGAGCAGTACTTC.

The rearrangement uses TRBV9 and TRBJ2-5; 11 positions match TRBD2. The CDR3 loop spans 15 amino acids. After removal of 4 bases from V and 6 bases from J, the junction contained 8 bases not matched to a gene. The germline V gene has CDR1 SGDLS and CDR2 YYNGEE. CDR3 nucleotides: TGTGCCAGCAGCCCGGGACTAGCGGAAGGAAAGACCCAGTACTTC. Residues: CASSPGLAEGKTQYF.

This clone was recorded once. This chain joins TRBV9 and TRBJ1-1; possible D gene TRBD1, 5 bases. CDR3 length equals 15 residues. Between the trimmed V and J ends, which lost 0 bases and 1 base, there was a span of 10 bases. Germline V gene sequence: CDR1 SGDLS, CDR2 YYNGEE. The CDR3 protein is CASSVATRENTEAFF. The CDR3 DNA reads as TGTGCCAGCAGCGTAGCGACCAGGGAGAACACTGAAGCTTTCTTT.

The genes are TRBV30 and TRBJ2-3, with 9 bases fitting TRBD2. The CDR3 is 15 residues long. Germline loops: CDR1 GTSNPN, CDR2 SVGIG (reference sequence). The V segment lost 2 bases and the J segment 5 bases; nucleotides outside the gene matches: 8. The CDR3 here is CAWSPAGGPVDTQYF. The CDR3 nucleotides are TGTGCCTGGAGTCCTGCGGGGGGGCCGGTAGATACGCAGTATTTT.

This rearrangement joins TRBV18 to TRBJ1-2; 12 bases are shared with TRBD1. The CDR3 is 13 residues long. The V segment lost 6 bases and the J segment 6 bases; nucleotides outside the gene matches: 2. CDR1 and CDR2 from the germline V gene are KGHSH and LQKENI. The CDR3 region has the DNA TGTGCCAGCTCCGGGACAGGGGGCGATGGCTACACCTTC. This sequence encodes CASSGTGGDGYTF.